Shown below are 30 T cell receptor beta chains from a single sample sequenced in a study of cytomegalovirus exposure and HLA in healthy donors. PCR was performed using 60 Vbeta and 13 Jbeta primers. TCRdb keeps only in-frame clones here, not all; method: immunoSEQ multiplex PCR. The sample has more than 45,000 clones. Sequencing was done on a sample of PBMCs. The receptors stem from a woman between 35 and 50 years old in good health and CMV-seronegative.

V usage is TRBV6-6 and J usage is TRBJ2-5, with 8 positions matching TRBD1. CDR3 length: 12 residues. With 5 bases clipped from V and 4 bases from J, the junction kept 0 bases outside the gene matches. Germline CDR1 reads MNHNY; CDR2 reads SVGAGI (reference sequence). CDR3 amino acids: CASSGQGETQYF. CDR3 DNA sequence: TGTGCCAGCAGTGGACAGGGAGAGACCCAGTACTTC.

The J gene is TRBJ1-2, the V gene TRBV7-2, with D unresolved. The CDR3 covers 13 residues. Germline V gene sequence: CDR1 SGHTA, CDR2 FQGNSA. Between the trimmed V and J ends, which lost 0 bases and 3 bases, there was a span of 5 bases. The CDR3 here is CASSLATDYGYTF. The CDR3 coding sequence is TGTGCCAGCAGCTTAGCCACGGACTATGGCTACACCTTC.

This rearrangement joins TRBV19 to TRBJ1-2; TRBD1 agrees at 7 bases. The CDR3 loop spans 17 amino acids. V lost 8 bases and J lost 4; bases outside the gene matches: 19. The germline gives CDR1 LNHDA, CDR2 SQIVND (reference sequence). The CDR3 coding sequence is TGTGCCAGTTGCCCCGGGACAGTGGAATTTGACTTCTATGGCTACACCTTC. It is translated as CASCPGTVEFDFYGYTF.

The chain links TRBV19 to TRBJ2-5, with no clear D. Germline V lookup: CDR1 LNHDA, CDR2 SQIVND (reference sequence). V gave up 5 bases and J gave up 4 bases, with 11 bases separating them. The CDR3 is 13 residues long. CDR3 protein: CASSSTTRETQYF. In nucleotides, the CDR3 is TGTGCCAGTAGTTCCACTACAAGAGAGACCCAGTACTTC.

The chain couples TRBV6-5 to TRBJ2-5; D remains ambiguous. Deletions cut 0 bases from V and 5 bases from J, with 13 bases between. Germline values: CDR1 MNHEY, CDR2 SVGAGI. This CDR3 comprises 15 residues. The CDR3 loop is CASSYSQIYMETQYF. As DNA, the CDR3 is TGTGCCAGCAGTTACTCCCAGATTTATATGGAGACCCAGTACTTC.

V usage is TRBV5-4 and J usage is TRBJ2-1, with 15 bases aligning to TRBD2. Unmatched junction bases numbered 1, after V lost 4 bases and J lost 2 bases. This CDR3 is 16 amino acids long. The V gene's germline CDR1 is SGHNT and CDR2 YYREEE (reference sequence). CDR3 sequence reads: CASSRTSGGAYNEQFF. The DNA for the CDR3 is TGTGCCAGCAGCAGGACTAGCGGGGGGGCCTACAATGAGCAGTTCTTC.

This chain links TRBV30 with TRBJ2-1; 8 bases line up with TRBD2. Germline V CDR1 and CDR2: GTSNPN, SVGIG (reference sequence). There are 14 residues in the CDR3. Trimming cost V 1 base and J 8 bases; bases outside gene matches: 7. The CDR3 DNA follows: TGTGCCTGGAGTGCCGGACTAGCCGTCTATGAGCAGTTCTTC. Its translation: CAWSAGLAVYEQFF.

Regarding this clone: Sequence at one end of the junction differs from germline and may be a read error. This chain links TRBV15 with TRBJ2-3, with 8 bases lining up with TRBD1. Germline V CDR1 and CDR2: LNHNV, YYDKDF (reference sequence). CDR3 size: 13 residues. The CDR3 DNA is TGTGCCACCAGCAGAGGAAGGGGACAGGCCCCAATATTT. This sequence encodes CATSRGRGQAPIF.

Comment on this clone: One end of the junction does not line up with germline, which may come from a read error. The chain employs TRBV5-4 and TRBJ2-5; D is possibly TRBD2 (5 bases). Germline CDR1 and CDR2: SGHNT and YYREEE (reference sequence). CDR3 length: 13 residues. CDR3 DNA: TGTGCCGGCAGCGTACTAGACGGAGAGACCCAGTACTTC. It yields the protein CAGSVLDGETQYF.

The rearrangement joins TRBV2 to TRBJ2-1, with D possibly TRBD2 on 6 matching bases. V was cut by 5 bases and J by 2 bases, with 10 bases left in between. Per germline, CDR1 SNHLY and CDR2 FYNNEI. This CDR3 contains 14 residues. CDR3 coding DNA: TGTGCCAGCAGTCCGGAGGGCCCCTACAATGAGCAGTTCTTC. It is translated as CASSPEGPYNEQFF.

The chain links TRBV5-6 to TRBJ1-2; no reliable D call. CDR3 length: 14 amino acids. V lost 1 base and J lost 6, with 13 bases in between. CDR1 SGHDT and CDR2 YYEEEE come from the germline V gene. The CDR3 nucleotides are TGTGCCAGCAGCTTGTATCAGGTACTGGATGGCTACACCTTC. Translation gives CASSLYQVLDGYTF.

The V gene is TRBV19, the J gene TRBJ1-6, with no clear D. Trimming shortened V by 2 bases and J by 8 bases, and 16 bases separated the two germline ends. This CDR3 has 16 amino acids. CDR1 and CDR2 from the germline V gene are LNHDA and SQIVND (reference sequence). The CDR3 spells CASSIWASVMDSPLHF. The CDR3 DNA reads as TGTGCCAGTAGTATATGGGCCAGTGTGATGGATTCACCCCTCCACTTT.

This sequence joins TRBV30 and TRBJ2-7, with 7 nucleotides matching TRBD1. Germline trimming cut 1 base from V and 0 bases from J; bases unmatched to any gene: 9. The CDR3 has 16 amino acids. CDR1 is GTSNPN, CDR2 SVGIG, per germline (reference sequence). The CDR3 sequence is CAWSAGTQGVSYEQYF. DNA of the CDR3: TGTGCCTGGAGTGCAGGGACCCAGGGGGTCTCCTACGAGCAGTACTTC.

The chain carries TRBV10-3 and TRBJ2-5; perhaps TRBD1 as D (5 bases). The CDR3 spans 13 residues. The V gene lost 2 bases and the J gene lost 5 bases, with 9 bases spanning the gap. Looked up from germline, CDR1 is ENHRY and CDR2 is SYGVKD. CDR3 nucleotides: TGTGCCATCAGTGAGGGACAAGGGGAGACCCAGTACTTC. It codes for CAISEGQGETQYF.

The V call is TRBV4-2, the J call TRBJ2-6; TRBD1 matches 7 bases. Germline CDR1 reads LGHNA; CDR2 reads YNFKEQ. Trimming cost V 2 bases and J 3 bases; bases outside gene matches: 4. This CDR3 is built from 16 residues. In DNA form, the CDR3 reads TGTGCCAGCAGCCAACCGACAGGGAGTGGGGCCAACGTCCTGACTTTC. Protein: CASSQPTGSGANVLTF.

The chain employs TRBV4-1 and TRBJ1-1; unclear D gene. Trimming took off 2 bases at V and 0 bases at J, with 16 bases between the two ends. Germline CDR1 and CDR2: MGHRA and YSYEKL. The CDR3 totals 17 residues. This CDR3 reads CASSQIDILSVNTEAFF. The CDR3 DNA reads TGCGCCAGCAGCCAAATCGACATACTTTCCGTGAACACTGAAGCTTTCTTT.

V and J are TRBV2 and TRBJ2-1; the D is unclear. Germline V gene sequence: CDR1 SNHLY, CDR2 FYNNEI. The V and J ends lost 10 bases and 6 bases respectively, with 13 bases between them. The CDR3 is 12 amino acids. The CDR3 spells CATESLSNEQFF. The CDR3 region has the DNA TGTGCCACCGAGTCGCTGAGCAATGAGCAGTTCTTC.

V gene TRBV6-1 combines with J gene TRBJ2-1; 7 nucleotides agree with TRBD1. Germline V gene lookup returns CDR1 MNHNS and CDR2 SASEGT. The CDR3 runs to 14 residues. With 3 bases clipped from V and 2 bases from J, the junction kept 1 base outside the gene matches. In nucleotides, the CDR3 is TGTGCCAGCAGTGACGGGACAGCCTACAATGAGCAGTTCTTC. Amino acids: CASSDGTAYNEQFF.

The chain couples TRBV29-1 to TRBJ2-5, with 8 bases lining up with TRBD2. This CDR3 has 14 residues. With 3 bases clipped from V and 5 bases from J, the junction kept 8 bases outside the gene matches. In germline, CDR1 is SQVTM, CDR2 ANQGSEA. CDR3 sequence (DNA): TGCAGCGTTGACCGCGGGGGGACTGAGGAGACCCAGTACTTC. It translates to CSVDRGGTEETQYF.

The chain couples TRBV7-2 to TRBJ1-2; D may be TRBD1 (6 bases). The CDR3 is 15 amino acids. V was cut by 4 bases and J by 2 bases, with 14 bases left in between. The V gene's germline CDR1 is SGHTA and CDR2 FQGNSA. CDR3 in amino acids: CASSSGVLPNYGYTF. In DNA form, the CDR3 reads TGTGCCAGCAGCTCAGGGGTGTTACCCAACTATGGCTACACCTTC.

CDR3 sequence (DNA): TGTGCCAGCAGGACGGGACAGGGATACTACGAGCAGTACTTC. It yields the protein CASRTGQGYYEQYF. This chain links TRBV5-8 with TRBJ2-7; 9 bases agree with TRBD1. The CDR3 loop spans 14 amino acids. V was pared by 5 bases and J by 3 bases, with 6 bases of the junction left unmatched. Germline V gene sequence: CDR1 SGHTS, CDR2 YDEGEE.

On this clone itself: Because the CDR3 is missing its conserved closing phenylalanine or tryptophan, this is likely a read error. No DNA is shown, since the ends of the CDR3 on it are uncertain; the CDR3 is the one TCRdb lists. This chain links TRBV19 with TRBJ2-7; the table's D gene call, TRBD1, was not cross checked with the DNA. Germline V gene sequence: CDR1 LNHDA, CDR2 SQIVND (reference sequence). The length of the CDR3 is 11 amino acids, counting both ends. The CDR3 loop is CASSIRDRGRL.

The CDR3 DNA follows: TGTGCCAGCAGTAGGAGGACAGGCCCTGATTCACCCCTCCACTTT. It specifies CASSRRTGPDSPLHF. The chain has TRBV2 and TRBJ1-6; TRBD1 matches at 7 bases. CDR1 is SNHLY and CDR2 is FYNNEI in the germline V gene. The trim removed 5 bases at V and 8 bases at J, leaving 9 bases unmatched. The CDR3 sequence is 15 residues long. Full variable domain (outside the CDR3, taken from reference TRBV2 and TRBJ1-6): EPEVTQTPSHQVTQMGQEVILRCVPISNHLYFYWYRQILGQKVEFLVSFYNNEISEKSEIFDDQFSVERPDGSNFTLKIRSTKLEDSAMYFCASSRRTGPDSPLHFGNGTRLTVT.

The rearrangement uses TRBV7-9 and TRBJ1-5, with D perhaps TRBD1 (5 bases). Trimming took off 3 bases at V and 5 bases at J, with 8 bases between the two ends. Per the germline V gene, CDR1 is SEHNR and CDR2 is FQNEAQ (reference sequence). This CDR3 has 13 residues. The DNA for the CDR3 is TGTGCCAGCAGCTTGGGGGGGGATCAGCCCCAGCATTTT. Protein product: CASSLGGDQPQHF.

V usage is TRBV6-1 and J usage is TRBJ2-7, with 11 bases identical to TRBD1. CDR1 is MNHNS and CDR2 is SASEGT in the germline V gene. The V and J ends lost 8 bases and 2 bases, in that order; junction bases with no gene match: 5. The CDR3 has 14 amino acids. CDR3 nucleotide sequence: TGTGCCAGCTGGCGGGACAGGGGGGCCTACGAGCAGTACTTC. Translated: CASWRDRGAYEQYF.

The rearrangement uses TRBV4-2 and TRBJ2-7; 8 nucleotides agree with TRBD1. Per germline, CDR1 LGHNA and CDR2 YNFKEQ. The CDR3 is made up of 16 amino acids. V lost 2 bases to trimming and J lost 5 bases; unmatched junction nucleotides: 11. The CDR3: CASSQMGQVPFDEQYF. In DNA, the CDR3 is TGTGCCAGCAGCCAAATGGGACAGGTGCCGTTTGACGAGCAGTACTTC.

This rearrangement joins TRBV6-5 to TRBJ1-5, with TRBD1 matching 7 bases. The CDR3 contains 13 residues. The ends lost 2 bases at V and 6 bases at J; junction bases unmatched: 1. Germline V gene sequence: CDR1 MNHEY, CDR2 SVGAGI. The CDR3 is CASSYQGGQPQHF. DNA for the CDR3: TGTGCCAGCAGTTACCAGGGGGGTCAGCCCCAGCATTTT.

V and J are TRBV2 and TRBJ2-7; no firm D call. The CDR3 loop spans 13 amino acids. Trimming removed 1 base from V and 0 bases from J, with 4 bases in between. CDR1 is SNHLY and CDR2 is FYNNEI in the germline V gene. The CDR3: CASSEGLSYEQYF. The CDR3 DNA follows: TGTGCCAGCAGTGAAGGGCTCTCCTACGAGCAGTACTTC.

V usage is TRBV9 and J usage is TRBJ1-2, with 9 bases aligning to TRBD1. Germline trimming cut 4 bases from V and 0 bases from J; bases unmatched to any gene: 4. Per the germline V gene, CDR1 is SGDLS and CDR2 is YYNGEE. The CDR3 contains 15 residues. The CDR3 region is CASSRGTGTNYGYTF. CDR3 nucleotides: TGTGCCAGCAGCAGAGGGACAGGGACTAACTATGGCTACACCTTC.

The chain carries TRBV5-1 and TRBJ2-1; TRBD2 matches at 9 bases. The ends lost 1 base at V and 5 bases at J; junction bases unmatched: 7. This CDR3 is 16 amino acids long. The V gene's germline CDR1 is SGHRS and CDR2 YFSETQ. The CDR3 DNA follows: TGCGCCAGCAGCTTGCAGGGACTAGCAGCCGACAATGAGCAGTTCTTC. Encoded protein: CASSLQGLAADNEQFF.